What follows describes a single T cell receptor beta chain. Its antigen is currently unknown. V lost 5 bases, J lost 3 bases, and 10 bases stayed unmatched. The length of the CDR3 is 17 residues. The data belong to a study of blood T cells in healthy people across ages. Study-wide results and caveats: From one million sequenced T cells, diversity estimates were lower bounds. Conclusively comparing naive with antigen-experienced cells was impossible with unsorted PBMCs.

Next came a second PCR, run for about 6 to 11 cycles, which used a sample-barcoded 5' primer along with a J-beta primer mix. Each cDNA molecule was tagged by a template-switch adaptor with 12 random nucleotides. TCRdb re-called the 5' RACE reads through MiXCR, storing one row per CDR3 protein. The sample lists around 600,000 distinct CDR3 sequences; roughly 48% were seen once. The clonotype originates from a man older than 75 in good health. The chain combines TRBV12-3 or TRBV12-4 with TRBJ1-2, with 12 bases identical to TRBD1. What was sequenced was blood. The CDR3 sequence: CASSPPGQGAGYYGYTF. CDR3 coding DNA: TGTGCCAGCAGTCCCCCGGGACAGGGGGCAGGATACTATGGCTACACCTTC.